Listed below are T cell receptor beta chains from one sample, sequenced in a study of shared clonotypes between healthy human individuals. Here immunoSEQ multiplex PCR was the method, and the copy in TCRdb shows in-frame clones only, minus some. The sample shows around 340,000 clones, 73% of them seen only once. The specimen was memory CD4+ T cells sorted from blood. Receptors were obtained from a man aged 30-40 years in good health. Both conserved end residues are part of each CDR3. Each record gives: D gene, J gene, V gene, clone size, CDR3 protein, CDR3 DNA. D genes are given only for firm matches. The listing skips clone size in some rows; elsewhere it reads once, few, many or a size class.

.,TRBJ1-1,TRBV29-1,.,CSAGGRNTEAFF,TGCAGCGCTGGGGGGAGGAACACTGAAGCTTTCTTT
.,TRBJ2-7,TRBV28,once,CASSLAGSYEQYF,TGTGCCAGCAGTTTGGCGGGCTCCTACGAGCAGTACTTC
.,TRBJ2-1,TRBV7-7,.,CASSLEAGSSYNEQFF,TGTGCTAGCAGCTTAGAGGCAGGAAGCTCCTACAATGAGCAGTTCTTC
TRBD2,TRBJ2-7,TRBV28,.,CASREGGAGAENREQYF,TGTGCCAGCCGAGAGGGGGGAGCGGGAGCCGAAAACCGGGAGCAGTACTTC
TRBD1,TRBJ2-3,TRBV7-2,.,CASSLTGGSRTDTQYF,TGTGCCAGCAGCTTAACAGGGGGAAGTCGCACAGATACGCAGTATTTT
TRBD1,TRBJ1-4,TRBV28,.,CATRLNTGEGEKLFF,TGTGCCACCCGATTGAATACAGGGGAAGGCGAAAAACTGTTTTTT
.,TRBJ2-7,TRBV29-1,.,CSVLTESYEQYF,TGCAGCGTTTTGACCGAATCCTACGAGCAGTACTTC
.,TRBJ2-7,TRBV7-2,few,CASSAGRVHEQYF,TGTGCCAGCAGCGCAGGCAGGGTCCACGAGCAGTACTTC
TRBD2,TRBJ2-1,TRBV29-1,.,CSVAGLAVTSSYNEQFF,TGCAGCGTTGCCGGACTAGCGGTTACGAGCTCCTACAATGAGCAGTTCTTC
.,TRBJ2-5,TRBV2,many,CASSVGPDREETQYF,TGTGCCAGCTCGGTTGGCCCAGACAGAGAAGAGACCCAGTACTTC
TRBD1,TRBJ2-2,TRBV9,.,CASSATGLNTGELFF,TGTGCCAGCAGCGCGACAGGGCTAAACACCGGGGAGCTGTTTTTT
.,TRBJ1-6,TRBV5-1,few,CASSLSVSNSPLHF,TGCGCCAGCAGCTTAAGCGTCAGCAATTCACCCCTCCACTTT
TRBD2,TRBJ2-3,TRBV5-1,.,CASSPGLAGGSTDTQYF,TGCGCCAGCAGCCCTGGACTAGCGGGGGGAAGCACAGATACGCAGTATTTT
.,TRBJ2-1,TRBV25-1,.,CASGETINEQFF,TGTGCCAGCGGCGAGACTATCAATGAGCAGTTCTTC
.,TRBJ2-7,TRBV2,.,CASSPRLGADEQYF,TGTGCCAGCAGTCCCCGGTTAGGTGCGGACGAGCAGTACTTC
TRBD1,TRBJ1-2,TRBV6-1,many,CASNSRQGGNYGYTF,TGTGCCAGCAATTCCCGCCAGGGGGGGAACTATGGCTACACCTTC
.,TRBJ2-7,TRBV18,.,CASSPTLDEQYF,TGTGCCAGCTCACCGACCTTGGACGAGCAGTACTTC
.,TRBJ2-7,TRBV5-1,.,CASSLDTGAFYEQYF,TGCGCCAGCAGCTTGGACACGGGTGCCTTCTACGAGCAGTACTTC
TRBD2,TRBJ2-7,TRBV5-6,.,CASSKAWTSGSWAYEQYF,TGTGCCAGCAGTAAAGCCTGGACTAGCGGAAGTTGGGCCTACGAGCAGTACTTC
.,TRBJ1-4,TRBV5-1,.,CASSLAGLGGEKLFF,TGCGCCAGCAGCTTGGCGGGACTGGGGGGTGAAAAACTGTTTTTT
.,TRBJ2-7,TRBV18,.,CASSQDGSYEQYF,TGTGCCAGCTCACAGGACGGGTCCTACGAGCAGTACTTC
.,TRBJ1-1,TRBV7-8,.,CASSRPLGSGDTEAFF,TGTGCCAGCAGCCGGCCCCTAGGGTCGGGGGACACTGAAGCTTTCTTT
.,TRBJ1-1,TRBV6-6,.,CASSYSRLSEAFF,TGTGCCAGCAGTTACTCGAGGCTTAGTGAAGCTTTCTTT